A selection of T cell receptor beta chains follows, all from one sample in a study of CD8 T cells in Susac syndrome. A single record per CDR3 protein comes from TCRdb applying MiXCR to the immunoSEQ multiplex PCR reads. This table holds about 60,000 distinct CDR3 sequences, roughly 94% found once. The sample taken for sequencing was CD8+ T cells from PBMCs. These receptors all stem from a human donor with multiple sclerosis. CDR3s include the opening cysteine and the closing phenylalanine or tryptophan. A D gene is named only where the DNA matches it firmly. Rows give clone size only sometimes, using once, few, many, or a class for an expanded clone.

D	J	size	V	CDR3	DNA
TRBD1	TRBJ2-2	.	TRBV6-5	CASSRQGAGELFF	TGTGCCAGCAGTCGACAGGGGGCCGGGGAGCTGTTTTTT
.	TRBJ1-1	once	TRBV7-9	CASSLGGLGTEAFF	TGTGCCAGCAGCTTAGGGGGTCTCGGGACTGAAGCTTTCTTT
.	TRBJ1-2	.	TRBV5-1	CASSLAGRQKDGYTF	TGCGCCAGCAGCTTGGCCGGGCGACAGAAGGACGGCTACACCTTC
.	TRBJ1-4	.	TRBV7-9	CASSLASYSNEKLFF	TGTGCCAGCAGCTTAGCGTCTTACTCTAATGAAAAACTGTTTTTT
.	TRBJ2-1	.	TRBV6-2/TRBV6-3	CASSLIGFSSYNEQFF	TGTGCCAGCAGCTTAATCGGGTTTAGCTCCTACAATGAGCAGTTCTTC
TRBD2	TRBJ2-1	.	TRBV20-1	CSARDLLAGTYNEQFF	TGCAGTGCTAGAGATCTTCTAGCGGGTACCTACAATGAGCAGTTCTTC
.	TRBJ2-3	.	TRBV7-2	CASSLGDVPWSDTQYF	TGTGCCAGCAGCTTAGGGGACGTCCCGTGGTCAGATACGCAGTATTTT
.	TRBJ1-5	.	TRBV6-1	CASSPTGQAVSQPQHF	TGTGCCAGCAGCCCCACGGGCCAAGCGGTGAGTCAGCCCCAGCATTTT
.	TRBJ1-5	.	TRBV24-1	CATSDSSNQPQHF	TGTGCCACCAGTGACTCTAGCAATCAGCCCCAGCATTTT
.	TRBJ1-2	.	TRBV20-1	CSARDLGTGYGYTF	TGCAGTGCTAGAGATTTGGGGACGGGTTATGGCTACACCTTC
.	TRBJ2-1	.	TRBV7-7	CASSPRRSSSYNEQFF	TGTGCTAGCAGCCCCCGGCGGTCGAGCTCCTACAATGAGCAGTTCTTC
.	TRBJ2-1	.	TRBV7-8	CASQPQFVATYNEQFF	TGTGCCAGCCAACCACAGTTCGTCGCTACCTACAATGAGCAGTTCTTC
TRBD2	TRBJ2-7	.	TRBV6-5	CASSLAGAYEQYF	TGTGCCAGCAGTTTAGCGGGAGCCTACGAGCAGTACTTC
.	TRBJ2-1	.	TRBV7-8	CASSLGGSYNEQFF	TGTGCCAGCAGCTTAGGGGGGTCCTACAATGAGCAGTTCTTC
.	TRBJ1-1	.	TRBV28	CASSFQQGSTEAFF	TGTGCCAGCAGTTTCCAACAGGGAAGCACTGAAGCTTTCTTT
.	TRBJ2-1	.	TRBV5-4	CASSLVLGVGNEQFF	TGTGCCAGCAGCTTGGTACTGGGAGTAGGCAATGAGCAGTTCTTC
.	TRBJ2-5	.	TRBV18	CASSPGQYQETQYF	TGTGCCAGCTCACCAGGGCAGTACCAAGAGACCCAGTACTTC
.	TRBJ1-1	.	TRBV28	CASSLWLTKGTEAFF	TGTGCCAGCAGTTTATGGTTGACAAAGGGCACTGAAGCTTTCTTT
.	TRBJ2-1	.	TRBV29-1	CSVEEVAAVEFF	TGCAGCGTTGAAGAAGTAGCTGCAGTGGAGTTCTTC
.	TRBJ1-1	.	TRBV29-1	CSFRGSQAFF	TGCAGCTTCCGGGGTTCCCAAGCTTTCTTT
TRBD1	TRBJ2-1	.	TRBV20-1	CSARGDRALYNEQFF	TGCAGTGCTAGAGGAGACAGGGCGTTATACAATGAGCAGTTCTTC
.	TRBJ2-7	.	TRBV13	CASTGREEAYEQYF	TGTGCCAGCACCGGCCGAGAAGAGGCCTACGAGCAGTACTTC
.	TRBJ2-4	.	TRBV3-1	CASSPHRPTWNIQYF	TGTGCCAGCAGCCCACACCGGCCCACCTGGAACATTCAGTACTTC
.	TRBJ2-1	.	TRBV12-3/TRBV12-4	CASSSIGTPDNEQFF	TGTGCCAGCAGTTCGATCGGGACACCGGACAATGAGCAGTTCTTC
.	TRBJ2-1	.	TRBV5-6	CASSGEWDGRRLDNEQFF	TGTGCCAGCAGCGGGGAGTGGGACGGGAGACGCCTGGACAATGAGCAGTTCTTC
TRBD1	TRBJ2-7	.	TRBV5-1	CASRLGTGFYEQYF	TGCGCCAGCCGATTAGGGACAGGGTTCTACGAGCAGTACTTC
TRBD1	TRBJ2-7	.	TRBV14	CASSRGQGSYEQYF	TGTGCCAGCAGCCGTGGACAGGGATCCTACGAGCAGTACTTC
.	TRBJ2-1	.	TRBV13	CASSFRLDEQFF	TGTGCCAGCAGCTTCCGACTAGATGAGCAGTTCTTC
.	TRBJ2-1	.	TRBV9	CASSVGGDEQFF	TGTGCCAGCAGCGTAGGGGGGGATGAGCAGTTCTTC
.	TRBJ2-5	.	TRBV4-1	CASSLIPGVPQETQYF	TGCGCCAGCAGCCTTATCCCAGGGGTACCCCAAGAGACCCAGTACTTC
TRBD1	TRBJ1-1	.	TRBV7-9	CASSLGVGGVLDTEAFF	TGTGCCAGCAGCTTAGGCGTAGGGGGCGTATTGGACACTGAAGCTTTCTTT
.	TRBJ1-2	.	TRBV29-1	CSVQDTNYGYTF	TGCAGCGTTCAGGATACTAACTATGGCTACACCTTC
TRBD2	TRBJ2-5	.	TRBV12-3/TRBV12-4	CASSLLWLAEQETQYF	TGTGCCAGCAGTTTGTTGTGGCTAGCGGAACAAGAGACCCAGTACTTC
.	TRBJ2-1	.	TRBV13	CASSLGGFSDEQFF	TGTGCCAGCAGCTTAGGGGGCTTTAGCGATGAGCAGTTCTTC
TRBD1	TRBJ1-6	.	TRBV28	CASSFNTGRQDRDNNSPLHF	TGTGCCAGCAGTTTCAACACTGGTCGCCAAGACAGGGATAATAATTCACCCCTCCACTTT
.	TRBJ1-1	.	TRBV29-1	CSVRVNTEAFF	TGCAGCGTCAGGGTGAACACTGAAGCTTTCTTT
.	TRBJ1-2	.	TRBV13	CASSLSIPAGYTF	TGTGCCAGCAGCTTAAGTATTCCGGCTGGCTACACCTTC
.	TRBJ2-4	.	TRBV13	CASSSPGLRAKNIQYF	TGTGCCAGCAGCTCTCCGGGCCTTAGGGCCAAAAACATTCAGTACTTC
TRBD1	TRBJ1-1	.	TRBV13	CASSLGTGKTEAFF	TGTGCCAGCAGCTTAGGGACAGGGAAAACTGAAGCTTTCTTT
.	TRBJ1-5	.	TRBV7-8	CASSLEDNQPQHF	TGTGCCAGCAGCTTAGAAGACAATCAGCCCCAGCATTTT
.	TRBJ2-1	.	TRBV15	CATSRDRLDGGPHNEQFF	TGTGCCACCAGCAGAGATCGTTTGGACGGGGGGCCGCACAATGAGCAGTTCTTC
.	TRBJ2-3	few	TRBV27	CASSFGSTDTQYF	TGTGCCAGCAGTTTTGGGAGCACAGATACGCAGTATTTT
TRBD1	TRBJ2-6	.	TRBV7-9	CASSLVRRQGVSGANVLTF	TGTGCCAGCAGCTTAGTTAGGCGACAGGGAGTATCTGGGGCCAACGTCCTGACTTTC
TRBD2	TRBJ2-5	.	TRBV12-3/TRBV12-4	CASSTTWTSGPSEFF	TGTGCCAGCAGTACCACCTGGACTAGCGGTCCTAGTGAGTTCTTC
TRBD1	TRBJ2-1	once	TRBV13	CASSLTGDVEQFF	TGTGCCAGCAGCTTGACAGGGGACGTAGAGCAGTTCTTC
.	TRBJ1-2	.	TRBV30	CAWVGEGYTF	TGTGCCTGGGTTGGGGAGGGCTACACCTTC
.	TRBJ1-1	.	TRBV30	CAWSKGVGDTEAFF	TGTGCCTGGTCCAAAGGGGTGGGGGACACTGAAGCTTTCTTT